These T cell receptor beta chains were read from a single sample in a study of shared clonotypes between healthy human individuals. Libraries were prepared by immunoSEQ multiplex PCR; TCRdb keeps only in-frame clonotypes and omits some of them. This sample has 2,500,000 or so clones, with about nine tenths found just once. Sequenced: naive CD4+ T cells from PBMCs. All receptors derive from a man in his late teens or twenties in good health. Some clones in this sample may be carry-over from other donors' samples. Each CDR3 is given with its conserved first and last residue. A D gene is named only where the DNA matches it firmly. A clone size is listed for some rows: how often the clone was seen (once, few, many), or a class if it is expanded.

clone_size,d_call,v_call,j_call,cdr3_nt,cdr3_aa
.,.,TRBV6-1,TRBJ2-1,TGTGCCAGCAGTGAAAAAGCATCGAGCTCCTACAATGAGCAGTTCTTC,CASSEKASSSYNEQFF
.,.,TRBV2,TRBJ1-2,TGTGCCAGCAGTGAAGCGCGTCAGGGGTACGGCTACACCTTC,CASSEARQGYGYTF
.,TRBD1,TRBV6-5,TRBJ1-1,TGTGCCAGCAGTTACATGGGAGGGGGCGACACTGAAGCTTTCTTT,CASSYMGGGDTEAFF
.,.,TRBV28,TRBJ2-1,TGTGCCAGCAGTTTCAGAGAGCAGTTCTTC,CASSFREQFF
.,TRBD1,TRBV6-5,TRBJ2-4,TGTGCCAGCAGAATCAAACAGGGGTCGATTCAGTACTTC,CASRIKQGSIQYF
.,TRBD2,TRBV27,TRBJ2-1,TGTGCCAGCAGTATCCTCCGACTAGCGGGAGCACACAATGAGCAGTTCTTC,CASSILRLAGAHNEQFF
few,.,TRBV5-1,TRBJ2-7,TGCGCCAGCAGCTTGGGGGCGACCGCCTCCTACGAGCAGTACTTC,CASSLGATASYEQYF
.,TRBD1,TRBV9,TRBJ2-2,TGTGCCAGCAGCCCCGGTTGGGGGGGACAGGGAGTCACCGGGGAGCTGTTTTTT,CASSPGWGGQGVTGELFF
once,.,TRBV6-6,TRBJ2-7,TGTGCCAGCAGTTACCGGGTGGACCTGGCTGGCGAGCAGTACTTC,CASSYRVDLAGEQYF
few,TRBD2,TRBV5-1,TRBJ2-1,TGCGCCAGCAGCTTACTAGCGGTGGGGCCCTACAATGAGCAGTTCTTC,CASSLLAVGPYNEQFF
.,.,TRBV9,TRBJ1-4,TGTGCCAGCAGCGAAGACAACTCTAATGAAAAACTGTTTTTT,CASSEDNSNEKLFF
.,.,TRBV6-5,TRBJ2-7,TGTGCCAGCAGCACCCGGGAGCGGAGCCGCTACGAGCAGTACTTC,CASSTRERSRYEQYF
.,.,TRBV5-1,TRBJ1-2,TGCGCCAGCAGCTTGGTTGCAGGTTCCGGCTACACCTTC,CASSLVAGSGYTF
.,.,TRBV5-1,TRBJ1-1,TGCGCCAGCAGCTCCTCCCAGGTATACACTGAAGCTTTCTTT,CASSSSQVYTEAFF
.,.,TRBV9,TRBJ2-2,TGTGCCAGCAGCACGCGACTAGAGACCGGGGAGCTGTTTTTT,CASSTRLETGELFF
once,.,TRBV2,TRBJ2-7,TGTGCCAGCAGTAGGGGTCCCTACGAGCAGTACTTC,CASSRGPYEQYF
.,.,TRBV6-6,TRBJ1-5,TGTGCCAGCAGTTACTCGGGGGGGGTCCAGCCCCAGCATTTT,CASSYSGGVQPQHF
.,.,TRBV19,TRBJ1-5,TGTGCCAGTAGTCGGACTTTGGGGGGCGTAAATCAGCCCCAGCATTTT,CASSRTLGGVNQPQHF
.,.,TRBV6-6,TRBJ1-1,TGTGCCAGCATTGGACGAACTGAAGCTTTCTTT,CASIGRTEAFF
.,TRBD2,TRBV7-9,TRBJ2-3,TGTGCCAGCAGCTTAGCGGGAGGGTCAGATACGCAGTATTTT,CASSLAGGSDTQYF
.,.,TRBV23-1,TRBJ2-7,TGCGCCAGCACCCGCCGTTTTCTGGAGGGCGAGCAGTACTTC,CASTRRFLEGEQYF
.,.,TRBV28,TRBJ2-5,TGTGCCAGCAGTCCCATAGCGGAGCCCTTGACCCAGTACTTC,CASSPIAEPLTQYF
.,.,TRBV19,TRBJ2-1,TGTGCCAGTAGCTCAGGGGCGCCCTGGGGGGGTGAGCAGTTCTTC,CASSSGAPWGGEQFF
.,TRBD2,TRBV4-2,TRBJ2-7,TGTGCCAGCAGCCAAGCAACAGCGGGAGGGCCCTACGAGCAGTACTTC,CASSQATAGGPYEQYF
once,TRBD1,TRBV2,TRBJ2-7,TGTGCCAGCAGTGAGGAAGGGGACAGCTACTACGAGCAGTACTTC,CASSEEGDSYYEQYF
.,.,TRBV5-4,TRBJ2-3,TGTGCCAGCAGCGACGCACTAGCAGATACGCAGTATTTT,CASSDALADTQYF
.,TRBD2,TRBV28,TRBJ2-1,TGTGCCAGCAGTTTAATGACGGGAGGGCGGAATGAGCAGTTCTTC,CASSLMTGGRNEQFF
once,TRBD1,TRBV28,TRBJ2-5,TGTGCCAGCAGTTACACCAGGGACAGGGTCCGAGAGACCCAGTACTTC,CASSYTRDRVRETQYF
.,TRBD2,TRBV13,TRBJ2-3,TGTGCCAGCAGCCCGGGGACTAGCGGGAGGTTCACAGATACGCAGTATTTT,CASSPGTSGRFTDTQYF
.,.,TRBV5-1,TRBJ2-5,TGCGCCAGCAGCTTGACAGAGGTGGATAAGACCCAGTACTTC,CASSLTEVDKTQYF
.,TRBD2,TRBV5-1,TRBJ2-1,TGCGCCAGCAGCAAGCTTAGCGGGAGGGCCGGGGATGAGCAGTTCTTC,CASSKLSGRAGDEQFF
.,.,TRBV27,TRBJ2-1,TGTGCCAGCAGTTGGCGTGCGGTAGCGGAGACCAACAATGAGCAGTTCTTC,CASSWRAVAETNNEQFF
once,TRBD1,TRBV6-1,TRBJ1-3,TGTGCCATCACCGAGGGGGCTTTCTCTGGAAACACCATATATTTT,CAITEGAFSGNTIYF
.,TRBD1,TRBV29-1,TRBJ1-1,TGCAGCGTTACAGGGGCCCAAGGGAATTTGCACACTGAAGCTTTCTTT,CSVTGAQGNLHTEAFF
.,.,TRBV9,TRBJ2-3,TGTGCCAGCAGCGTAGGGGACCTGTTCCTCACGCTGTATTTT,CASSVGDLFLTLYF
.,.,TRBV7-3,TRBJ1-2,TGTGCCAGCAGCTTAAACGGCCAGGGTCCGGGGCTCTATGGCTACACCTTC,CASSLNGQGPGLYGYTF
.,TRBD1,TRBV20-1,TRBJ2-7,TGCAGTCCAGGGGGTTCCTACGAGCAGTACTTC,CSPGGSYEQYF
.,.,TRBV5-1,TRBJ2-7,TGCGCCAGCAGCTTTTGGAGCGGGGAGCAGTACTTC,CASSFWSGEQYF
.,.,TRBV7-2,TRBJ2-7,TGTGCCAGCAGCTCAACTAGCACCGTCTACGAGCAGTACTTC,CASSSTSTVYEQYF
.,.,TRBV11-2,TRBJ1-1,TGTGCCAGCAGCCCAAGGGTTACTGAAGCTTTCTTT,CASSPRVTEAFF
once,.,TRBV27,TRBJ2-7,TGTGCCACCAGGAGAGCAAGAAGCTCCTACGAGCAGTACTTC,CATRRARSSYEQYF